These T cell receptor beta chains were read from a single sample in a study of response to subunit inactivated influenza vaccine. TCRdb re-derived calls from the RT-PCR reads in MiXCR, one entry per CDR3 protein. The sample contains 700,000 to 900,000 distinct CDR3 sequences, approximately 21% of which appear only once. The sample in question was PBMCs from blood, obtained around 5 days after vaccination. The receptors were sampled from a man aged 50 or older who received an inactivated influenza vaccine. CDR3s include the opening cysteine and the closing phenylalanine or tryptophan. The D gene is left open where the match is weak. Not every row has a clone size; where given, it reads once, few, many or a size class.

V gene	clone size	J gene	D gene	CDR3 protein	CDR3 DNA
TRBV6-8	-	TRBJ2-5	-	CASRDRAPGETQYF	TGTGCCAGCAGGGACCGGGCTCCGGGGGAGACCCAGTACTTC
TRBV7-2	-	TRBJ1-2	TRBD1	CASSLGQGVRGYTF	TGTGCCAGCAGCTTAGGCCAGGGGGTTCGTGGCTACACCTTC
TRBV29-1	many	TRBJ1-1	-	CSVIRTAGATEAFF	TGCAGCGTAATACGGACCGCGGGGGCCACTGAAGCTTTCTTT
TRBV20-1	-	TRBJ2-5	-	CSARDQASSRETQYF	TGCAGTGCTAGAGATCAAGCCTCGTCTCGGGAGACCCAGTACTTC
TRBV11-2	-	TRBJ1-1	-	CARVGDTEAFF	TGTGCACGGGTGGGGGACACTGAAGCTTTCTTT
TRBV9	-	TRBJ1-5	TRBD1	CASSAGQEGNQPQHF	TGTGCCAGCAGCGCCGGACAGGAAGGCAATCAGCCCCAGCATTTT
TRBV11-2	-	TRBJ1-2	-	CASSDSSIYGYTF	TGTGCCAGCAGCGACAGCTCGATCTATGGCTACACCTTC
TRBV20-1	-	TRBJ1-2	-	CSARGGYGYTF	TGCAGTGCTAGAGGAGGCTATGGCTACACCTTC
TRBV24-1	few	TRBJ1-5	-	CATSEQGFNQPQHF	TGTGCCACCAGTGAGCAGGGTTTCAATCAGCCCCAGCATTTT
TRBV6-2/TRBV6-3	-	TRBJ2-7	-	CASSYSSAYEQYF	TGTGCCAGCAGTTACTCGTCGGCCTACGAGCAGTACTTC
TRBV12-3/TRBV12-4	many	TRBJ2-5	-	CASSFSGETQYF	TGTGCCAGCAGTTTTAGTGGAGAGACCCAGTACTTC